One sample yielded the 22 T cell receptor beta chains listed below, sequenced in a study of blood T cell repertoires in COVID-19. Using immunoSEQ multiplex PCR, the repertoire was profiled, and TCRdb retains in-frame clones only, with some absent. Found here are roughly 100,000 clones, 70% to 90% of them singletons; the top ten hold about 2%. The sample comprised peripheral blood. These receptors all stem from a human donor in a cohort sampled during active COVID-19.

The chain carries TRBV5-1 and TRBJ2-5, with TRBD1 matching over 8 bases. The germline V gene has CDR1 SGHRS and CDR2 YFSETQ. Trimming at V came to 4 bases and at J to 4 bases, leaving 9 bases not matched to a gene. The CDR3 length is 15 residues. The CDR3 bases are TGCGCCAGCAGCAATGGACAGGGCCTGGGAGAGACCCAGTACTTC. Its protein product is CASSNGQGLGETQYF.

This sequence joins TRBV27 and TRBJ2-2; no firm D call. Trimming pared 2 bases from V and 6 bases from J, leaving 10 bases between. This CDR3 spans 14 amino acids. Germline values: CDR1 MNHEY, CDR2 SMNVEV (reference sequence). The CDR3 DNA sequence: TGTGCCAGCAGTTTAGTCCCGGTGCCCGGGGAGCTGTTTTTT. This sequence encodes CASSLVPVPGELFF.

As DNA, the CDR3 is TGCAGCGTTGGCGAACTCGCAACTAATGAAAAACTGTTTTTT. Encoded protein: CSVGELATNEKLFF. The rearrangement uses TRBV29-1 and TRBJ1-4; D not resolved. Germline V gives CDR1 SQVTM, CDR2 ANQGSEA. This CDR3 is built from 14 residues. The V gene lost 4 bases and the J gene lost 0 bases, with 9 bases spanning the gap.

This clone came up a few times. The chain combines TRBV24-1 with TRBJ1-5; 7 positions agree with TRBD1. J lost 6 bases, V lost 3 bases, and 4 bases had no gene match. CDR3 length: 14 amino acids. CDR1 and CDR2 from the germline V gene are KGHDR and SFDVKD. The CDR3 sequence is CATSDPRGTQPQHF. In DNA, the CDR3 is TGTGCCACCAGTGATCCCAGGGGGACTCAGCCCCAGCATTTT.

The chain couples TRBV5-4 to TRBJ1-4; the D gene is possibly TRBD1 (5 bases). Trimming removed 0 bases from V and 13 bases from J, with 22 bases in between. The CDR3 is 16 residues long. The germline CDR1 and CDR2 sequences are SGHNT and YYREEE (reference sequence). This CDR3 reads CASSLGGSAGNVPLFF. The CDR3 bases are TGTGCCAGCAGCTTGGGGGGGTCGGCGGGGAATGTTCCACTGTTTTTT. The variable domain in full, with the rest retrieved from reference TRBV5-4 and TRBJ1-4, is ETGVTQSPTHLIKTRGQQVTLRCSSQSGHNTVSWYQQALGQGPQFIFQYYREEENGRGNFPPRFSGLQFPNYSSELNVNALELDDSALYLCASSLGGSAGNVPLFFGSGTQLSVL.

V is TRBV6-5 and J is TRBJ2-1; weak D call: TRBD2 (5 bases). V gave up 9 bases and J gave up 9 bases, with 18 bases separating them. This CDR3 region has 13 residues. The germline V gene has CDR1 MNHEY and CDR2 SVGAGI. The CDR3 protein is CASSSGLPREQFF. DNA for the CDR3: TGTGCCAGTTCGAGCGGCCTCCCTCGTGAGCAGTTCTTC.

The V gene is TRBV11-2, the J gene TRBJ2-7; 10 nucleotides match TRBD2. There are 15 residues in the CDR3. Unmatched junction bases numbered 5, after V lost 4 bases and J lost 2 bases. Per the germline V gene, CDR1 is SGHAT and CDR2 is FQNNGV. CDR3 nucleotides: TGTGCCAGCAGCTCGACTAGCGGGCGAACCTACGAGCAGTACTTC. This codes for CASSSTSGRTYEQYF. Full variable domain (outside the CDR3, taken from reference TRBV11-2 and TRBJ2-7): EAGVAQSPRYKIIEKRQSVAFWCNPISGHATLYWYQQILGQGPKLLIQFQNNGVVDDSQLPKDRFSAERLKGVDSTLKIQPAKLEDSAVYLCASSSTSGRTYEQYFGPGTRLTVT.

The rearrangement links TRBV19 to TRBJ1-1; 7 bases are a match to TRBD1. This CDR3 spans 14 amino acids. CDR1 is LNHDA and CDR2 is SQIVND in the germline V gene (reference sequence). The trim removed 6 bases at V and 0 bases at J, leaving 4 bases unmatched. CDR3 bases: TGTGCCAGTAGCCTCAGGGGGGTGAACACTGAAGCTTTCTTT. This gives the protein CASSLRGVNTEAFF.

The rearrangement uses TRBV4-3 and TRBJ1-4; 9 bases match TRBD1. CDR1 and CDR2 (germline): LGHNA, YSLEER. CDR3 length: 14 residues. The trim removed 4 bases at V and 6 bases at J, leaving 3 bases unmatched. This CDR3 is CASSLDRGYEKLFF. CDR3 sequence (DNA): TGCGCCAGCAGCCTTGACAGGGGGTATGAAAAACTGTTTTTT.

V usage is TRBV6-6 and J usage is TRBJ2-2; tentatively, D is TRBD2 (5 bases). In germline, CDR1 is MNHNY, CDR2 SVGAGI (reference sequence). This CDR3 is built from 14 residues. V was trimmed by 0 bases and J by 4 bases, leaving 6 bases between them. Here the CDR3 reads CASSYSGSTGELFF. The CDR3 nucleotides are TGTGCCAGCAGTTACTCGGGGAGCACCGGGGAGCTGTTTTTT.

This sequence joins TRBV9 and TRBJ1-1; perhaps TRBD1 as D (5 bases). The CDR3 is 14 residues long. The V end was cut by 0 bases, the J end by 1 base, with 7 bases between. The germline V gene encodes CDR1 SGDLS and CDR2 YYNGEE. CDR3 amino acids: CASSVDQGNTEAFF. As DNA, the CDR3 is TGTGCCAGCAGCGTAGATCAGGGGAACACTGAAGCTTTCTTT.

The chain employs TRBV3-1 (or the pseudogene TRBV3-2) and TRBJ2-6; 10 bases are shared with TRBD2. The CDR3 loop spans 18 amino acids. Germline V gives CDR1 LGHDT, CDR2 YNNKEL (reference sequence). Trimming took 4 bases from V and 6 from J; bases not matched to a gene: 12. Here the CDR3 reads CASSPYLAGGTSANVLTF. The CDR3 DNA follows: TGTGCCAGCAGCCCTTACTTAGCGGGAGGCACGTCGGCCAACGTCCTGACTTTC.

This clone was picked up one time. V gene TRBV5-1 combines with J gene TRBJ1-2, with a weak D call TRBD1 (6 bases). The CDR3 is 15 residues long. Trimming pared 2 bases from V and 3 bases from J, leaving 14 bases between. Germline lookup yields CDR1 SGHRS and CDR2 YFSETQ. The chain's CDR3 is CASSFGQTLYYGYTF. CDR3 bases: TGCGCCAGCAGCTTCGGACAGACCCTATACTATGGCTACACCTTC. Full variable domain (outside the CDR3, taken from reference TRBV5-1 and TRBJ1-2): KAGVTQTPRYLIKTRGQQVTLSCSPISGHRSVSWYQQTPGQGLQFLFEYFSETQRNKGNFPGRFSGRQFSNSRSEMNVSTLELGDSALYLCASSFGQTLYYGYTFGSGTRLTVV.

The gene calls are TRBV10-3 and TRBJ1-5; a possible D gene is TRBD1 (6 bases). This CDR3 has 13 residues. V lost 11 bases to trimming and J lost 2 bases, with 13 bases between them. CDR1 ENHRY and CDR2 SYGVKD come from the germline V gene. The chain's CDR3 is CAAKSGGNQPQHF. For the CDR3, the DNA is TGTGCCGCGAAATCAGGGGGCAATCAGCCCCAGCATTTT.

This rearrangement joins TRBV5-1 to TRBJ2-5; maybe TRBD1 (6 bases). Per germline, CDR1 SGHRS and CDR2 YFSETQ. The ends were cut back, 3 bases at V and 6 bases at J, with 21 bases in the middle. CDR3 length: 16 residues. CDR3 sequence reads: CASSWNYGDTTKTQYF. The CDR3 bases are TGCGCCAGCAGCTGGAACTACGGGGACACCACCAAGACCCAGTACTTC.

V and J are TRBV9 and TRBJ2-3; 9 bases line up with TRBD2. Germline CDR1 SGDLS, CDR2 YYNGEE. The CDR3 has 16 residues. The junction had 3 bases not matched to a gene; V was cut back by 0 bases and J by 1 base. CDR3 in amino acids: CASSVVASGGTDTQYF. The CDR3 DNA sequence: TGTGCCAGCAGCGTAGTAGCTAGCGGGGGCACAGATACGCAGTATTTT.

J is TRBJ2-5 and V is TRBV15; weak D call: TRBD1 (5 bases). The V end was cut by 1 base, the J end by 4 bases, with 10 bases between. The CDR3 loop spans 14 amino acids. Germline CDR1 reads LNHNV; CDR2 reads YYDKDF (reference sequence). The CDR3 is CATSRGQFGETQYF. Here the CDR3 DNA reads TGTGCCACCAGCAGAGGACAGTTCGGAGAGACCCAGTACTTC. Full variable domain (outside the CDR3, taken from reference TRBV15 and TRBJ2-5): DAMVIQNPRYQVTQFGKPVTLSCSQTLNHNVMYWYQQKSSQAPKLLFHYYDKDFNNEADTPDNFQSRRPNTSFCFLDIRSPGLGDTAMYLCATSRGQFGETQYFGPGTRLLVL.

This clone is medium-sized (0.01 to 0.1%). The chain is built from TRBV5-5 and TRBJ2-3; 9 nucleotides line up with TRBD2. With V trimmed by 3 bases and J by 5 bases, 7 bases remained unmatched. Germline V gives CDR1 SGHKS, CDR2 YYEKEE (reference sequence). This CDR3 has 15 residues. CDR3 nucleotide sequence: TGTGCCAGCAGCTCCCTAGCGGGGATGGGAGATACGCAGTATTTT. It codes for CASSSLAGMGDTQYF.

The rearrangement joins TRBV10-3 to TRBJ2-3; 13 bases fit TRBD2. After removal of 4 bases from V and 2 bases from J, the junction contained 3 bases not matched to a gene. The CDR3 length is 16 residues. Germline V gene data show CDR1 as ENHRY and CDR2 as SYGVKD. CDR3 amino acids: CAISAGLAGVTDTQYF. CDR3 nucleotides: TGTGCCATCAGTGCTGGACTAGCGGGAGTCACAGATACGCAGTATTTT.

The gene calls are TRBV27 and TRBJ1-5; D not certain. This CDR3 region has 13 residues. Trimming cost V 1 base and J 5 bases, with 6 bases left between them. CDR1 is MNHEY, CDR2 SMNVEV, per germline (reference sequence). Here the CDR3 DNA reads TGTGCCAGCAGTTTATATCGAGATCAGCCCCAGCATTTT. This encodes CASSLYRDQPQHF.

CDR3 sequence (DNA): TGCAGTGCTGCAGGGAATCAGCCCCAGCATTTT. Its translation is CSAAGNQPQHF. The chain joins TRBV20-1 to TRBJ1-5; tentatively, D is TRBD1 (5 bases). The V and J ends lost 5 bases and 4 bases respectively, with 6 bases between them. Germline loops: CDR1 DFQATT, CDR2 SNEGSKA (reference sequence). This CDR3 region has 11 residues.

Here the CDR3 reads CASSTSGNTGELFF. CDR3 nucleotides: TGTGCCAGCAGTACTAGCGGAAACACCGGGGAGCTGTTTTTT. The gene calls are TRBV6-5 and TRBJ2-2; TRBD2 aligns across 8 bases. Germline assignment: CDR1 MNHEY and CDR2 SVGAGI. V was clipped by 5 bases and J by 2 bases; unmatched bases: 1. The CDR3 consists of 14 residues.